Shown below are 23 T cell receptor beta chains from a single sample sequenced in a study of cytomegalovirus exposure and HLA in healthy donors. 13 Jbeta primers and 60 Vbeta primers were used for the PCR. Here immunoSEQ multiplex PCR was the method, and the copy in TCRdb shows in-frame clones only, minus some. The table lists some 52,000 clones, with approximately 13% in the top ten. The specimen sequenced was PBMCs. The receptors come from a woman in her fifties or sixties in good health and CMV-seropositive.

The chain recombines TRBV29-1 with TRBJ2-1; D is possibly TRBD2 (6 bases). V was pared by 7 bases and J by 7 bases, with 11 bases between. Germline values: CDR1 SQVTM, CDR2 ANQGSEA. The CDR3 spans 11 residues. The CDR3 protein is CSAGRGNEQFF. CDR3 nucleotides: TGCAGCGCTGGGCGGGGTAATGAGCAGTTCTTC.

CDR3 nucleotides: TGTGCCAGCAGCCTAAGCTCTGGAAACACCATATATTTT. Protein product: CASSLSSGNTIYF. The gene calls are TRBV11-3 and TRBJ1-3; no firm D call. The V gene's germline CDR1 is SGHNT and CDR2 YENEEA. The CDR3 length is 13 residues. Trimming removed 5 bases at V and 0 bases at J, with 5 bases between.

The CDR3 DNA is TGCAGCGTTGAAGACGACAGGGGAAATGAAAAACTGTTTTTT. Protein sequence: CSVEDDRGNEKLFF. V gene TRBV29-1 combines with J gene TRBJ1-4, with 8 nucleotides matching TRBD1. Germline V gene data show CDR1 as SQVTM and CDR2 as ANQGSEA. The V segment lost 0 bases and the J segment 5 bases; nucleotides outside the gene matches: 2. CDR3 length: 14 residues.

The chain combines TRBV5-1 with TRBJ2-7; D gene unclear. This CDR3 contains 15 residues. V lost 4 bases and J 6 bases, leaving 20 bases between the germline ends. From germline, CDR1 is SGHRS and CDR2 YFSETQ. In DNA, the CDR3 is TGCGCCAGCAGCCCGGCAGAACCCTCGTCAGGCGAGCAGTACTTC. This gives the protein CASSPAEPSSGEQYF.

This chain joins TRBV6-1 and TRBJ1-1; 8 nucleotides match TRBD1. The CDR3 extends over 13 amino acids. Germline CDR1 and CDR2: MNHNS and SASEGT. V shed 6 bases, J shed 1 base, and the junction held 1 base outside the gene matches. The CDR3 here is CASSGQGNTEAFF. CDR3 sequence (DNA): TGTGCCAGCAGCGGACAGGGGAACACTGAAGCTTTCTTT.

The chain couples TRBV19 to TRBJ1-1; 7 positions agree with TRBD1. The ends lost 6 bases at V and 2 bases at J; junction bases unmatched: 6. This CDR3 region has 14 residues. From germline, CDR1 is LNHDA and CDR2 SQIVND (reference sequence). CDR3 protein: CASRSTGLNTEAFF. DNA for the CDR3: TGTGCCAGTAGGTCGACAGGGCTCAACACTGAAGCTTTCTTT. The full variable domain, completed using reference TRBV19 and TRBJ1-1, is DGGITQSPKYLFRKEGQNVTLSCEQNLNHDAMYWYRQDPGQGLRLIYYSQIVNDFQKGDIAEGYSVSREKKESFPLTVTSAQKNPTAFYLCASRSTGLNTEAFFGQGTRLTVV.

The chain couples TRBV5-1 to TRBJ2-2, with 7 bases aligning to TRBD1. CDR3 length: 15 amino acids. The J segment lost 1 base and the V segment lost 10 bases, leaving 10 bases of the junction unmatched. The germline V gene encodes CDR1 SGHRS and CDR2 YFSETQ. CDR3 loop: CAGKAGTENTGELFF. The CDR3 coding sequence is TGCGCCGGAAAAGCCGGGACAGAGAACACCGGGGAGCTGTTTTTT.

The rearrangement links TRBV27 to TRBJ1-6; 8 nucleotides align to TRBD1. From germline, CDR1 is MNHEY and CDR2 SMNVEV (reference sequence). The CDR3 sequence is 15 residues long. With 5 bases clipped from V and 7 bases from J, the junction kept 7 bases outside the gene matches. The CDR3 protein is CASSTGTGRNSPLHF. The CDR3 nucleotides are TGTGCCAGCAGTACCGGGACAGGCCGCAATTCACCCCTCCACTTT.

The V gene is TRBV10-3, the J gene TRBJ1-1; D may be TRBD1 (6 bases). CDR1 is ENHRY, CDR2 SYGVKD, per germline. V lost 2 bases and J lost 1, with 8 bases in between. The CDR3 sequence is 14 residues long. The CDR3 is CAISERGQNTEAFF. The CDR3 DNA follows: TGTGCCATCAGTGAGAGGGGACAGAACACTGAAGCTTTCTTT.

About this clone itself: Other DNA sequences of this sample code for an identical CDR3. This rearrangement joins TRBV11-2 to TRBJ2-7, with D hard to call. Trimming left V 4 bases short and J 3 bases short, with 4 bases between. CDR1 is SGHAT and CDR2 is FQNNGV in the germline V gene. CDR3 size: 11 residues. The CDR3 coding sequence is TGTGCCAGCAGCTCGTTCTACGAGCAGTACTTC. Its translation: CASSSFYEQYF. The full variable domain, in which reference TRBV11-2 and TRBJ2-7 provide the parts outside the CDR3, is EAGVAQSPRYKIIEKRQSVAFWCNPISGHATLYWYQQILGQGPKLLIQFQNNGVVDDSQLPKDRFSAERLKGVDSTLKIQPAKLEDSAVYLCASSSFYEQYFGPGTRLTVT.

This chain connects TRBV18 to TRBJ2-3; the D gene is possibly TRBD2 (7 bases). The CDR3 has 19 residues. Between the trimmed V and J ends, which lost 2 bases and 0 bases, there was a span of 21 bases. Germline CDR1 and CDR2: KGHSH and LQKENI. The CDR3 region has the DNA TGTGCCAGCTCACCAAGTCGCGGGGGCGGGAATAGAAGCACAGATACGCAGTATTTT. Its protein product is CASSPSRGGGNRSTDTQYF.

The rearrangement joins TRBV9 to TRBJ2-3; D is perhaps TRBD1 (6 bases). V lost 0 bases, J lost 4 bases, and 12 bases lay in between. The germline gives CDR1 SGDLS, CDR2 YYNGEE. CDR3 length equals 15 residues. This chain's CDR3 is CASSVGQGRADTQYF. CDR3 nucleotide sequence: TGTGCCAGCAGCGTAGGGCAGGGGCGGGCAGATACGCAGTATTTT.

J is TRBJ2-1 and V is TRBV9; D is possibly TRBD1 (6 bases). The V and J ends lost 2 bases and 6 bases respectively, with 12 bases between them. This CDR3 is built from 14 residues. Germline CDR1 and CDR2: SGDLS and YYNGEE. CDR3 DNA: TGTGCCAGCAGCGTTTTGACAGGCGCCAATGAGCAGTTCTTC. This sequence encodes CASSVLTGANEQFF.

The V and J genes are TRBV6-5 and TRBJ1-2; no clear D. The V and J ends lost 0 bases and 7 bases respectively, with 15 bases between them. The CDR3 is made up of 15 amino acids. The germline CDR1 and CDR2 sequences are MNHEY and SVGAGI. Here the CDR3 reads CASSYSVRGSGGYTF. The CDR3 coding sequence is TGTGCCAGCAGTTACTCTGTTCGGGGAAGCGGTGGCTACACCTTC.

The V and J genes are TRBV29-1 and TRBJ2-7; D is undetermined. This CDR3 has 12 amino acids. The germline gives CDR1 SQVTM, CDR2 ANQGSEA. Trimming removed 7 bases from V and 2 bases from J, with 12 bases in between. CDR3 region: CSALESAYEQYF. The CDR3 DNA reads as TGCAGCGCCCTTGAGAGCGCCTACGAGCAGTACTTC.

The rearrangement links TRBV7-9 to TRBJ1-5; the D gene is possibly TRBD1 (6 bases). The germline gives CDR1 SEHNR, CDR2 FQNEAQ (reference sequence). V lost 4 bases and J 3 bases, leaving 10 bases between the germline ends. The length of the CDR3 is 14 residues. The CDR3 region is CASSSGQPNQPQHF. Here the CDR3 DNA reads TGTGCCAGCAGCTCTGGACAGCCCAATCAGCCCCAGCATTTT.

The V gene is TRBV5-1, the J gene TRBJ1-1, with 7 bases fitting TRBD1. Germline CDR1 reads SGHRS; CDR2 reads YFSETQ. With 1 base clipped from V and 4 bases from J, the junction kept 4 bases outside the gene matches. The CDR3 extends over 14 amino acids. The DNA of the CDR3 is TGCGCCAGCAGCTTGAGACAGGGCGGCACTGAAGCTTTCTTT. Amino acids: CASSLRQGGTEAFF.

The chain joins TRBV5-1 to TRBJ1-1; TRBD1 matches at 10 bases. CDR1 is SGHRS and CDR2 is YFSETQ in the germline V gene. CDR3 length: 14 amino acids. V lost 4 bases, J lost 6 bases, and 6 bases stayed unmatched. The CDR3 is CASSPQDRGAEAFF. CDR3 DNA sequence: TGCGCCAGCAGCCCACAGGACAGGGGGGCTGAAGCTTTCTTT.

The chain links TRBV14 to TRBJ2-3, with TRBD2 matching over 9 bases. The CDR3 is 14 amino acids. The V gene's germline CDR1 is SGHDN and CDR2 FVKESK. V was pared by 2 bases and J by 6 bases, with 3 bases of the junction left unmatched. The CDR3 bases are TGTGCCAGCAGCCAACCCGGACTAGCGGATACGCAGTATTTT. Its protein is CASSQPGLADTQYF.

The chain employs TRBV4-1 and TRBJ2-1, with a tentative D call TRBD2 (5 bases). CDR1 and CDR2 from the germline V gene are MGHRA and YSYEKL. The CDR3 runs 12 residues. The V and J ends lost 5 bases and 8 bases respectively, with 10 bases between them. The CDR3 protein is CASSEGLYEQFF. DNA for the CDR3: TGCGCCAGCAGCGAGGGCCTATATGAGCAGTTCTTC.

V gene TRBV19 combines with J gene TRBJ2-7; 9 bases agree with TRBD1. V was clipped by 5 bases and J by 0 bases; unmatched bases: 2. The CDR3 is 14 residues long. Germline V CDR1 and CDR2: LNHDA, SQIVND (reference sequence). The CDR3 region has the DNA TGTGCCAGTAGTTGGGGACAGGGCTCCTACGAGCAGTACTTC. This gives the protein CASSWGQGSYEQYF.

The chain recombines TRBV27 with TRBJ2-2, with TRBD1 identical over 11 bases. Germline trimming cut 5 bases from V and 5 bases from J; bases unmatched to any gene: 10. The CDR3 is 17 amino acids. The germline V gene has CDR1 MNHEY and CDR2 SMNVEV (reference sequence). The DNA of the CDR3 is TGTGCCAGCAGTCCCACGGACAGGGGGCGTTGGACCGGGGAGCTGTTTTTT. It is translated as CASSPTDRGRWTGELFF.

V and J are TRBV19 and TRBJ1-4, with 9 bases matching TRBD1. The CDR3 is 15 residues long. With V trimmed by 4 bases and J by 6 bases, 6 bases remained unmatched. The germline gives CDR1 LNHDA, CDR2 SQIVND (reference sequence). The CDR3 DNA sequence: TGTGCCAGTAGTACCTCCGGGACAGGGCATGAAAAACTGTTTTTT. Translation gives CASSTSGTGHEKLFF.